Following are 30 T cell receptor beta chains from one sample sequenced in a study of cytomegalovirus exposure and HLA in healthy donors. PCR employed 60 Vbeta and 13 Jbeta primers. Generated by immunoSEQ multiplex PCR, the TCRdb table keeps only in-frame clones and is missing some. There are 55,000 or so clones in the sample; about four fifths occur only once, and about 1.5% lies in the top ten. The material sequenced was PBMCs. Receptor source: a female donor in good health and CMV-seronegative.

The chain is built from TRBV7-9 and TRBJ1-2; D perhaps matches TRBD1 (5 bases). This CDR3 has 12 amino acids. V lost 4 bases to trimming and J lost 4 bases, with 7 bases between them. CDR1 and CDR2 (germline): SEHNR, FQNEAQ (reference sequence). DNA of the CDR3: TGTGCCAGCAGCTCAGACAGCTATGGCTACACCTTC. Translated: CASSSDSYGYTF.

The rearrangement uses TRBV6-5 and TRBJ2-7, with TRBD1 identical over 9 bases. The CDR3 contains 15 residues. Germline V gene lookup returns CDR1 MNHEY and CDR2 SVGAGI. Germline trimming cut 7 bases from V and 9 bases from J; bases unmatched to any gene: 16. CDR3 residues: CASIRTGPGQGRQYF. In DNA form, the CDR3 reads TGTGCCAGCATCCGAACAGGTCCGGGACAGGGTAGGCAGTACTTC.

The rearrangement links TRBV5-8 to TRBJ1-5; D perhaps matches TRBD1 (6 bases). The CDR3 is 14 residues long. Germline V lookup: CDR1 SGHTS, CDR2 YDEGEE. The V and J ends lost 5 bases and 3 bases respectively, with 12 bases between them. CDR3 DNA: TGTGCCAGCAGGTTAGGACAGCCCAATCAGCCCCAGCATTTT. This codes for CASRLGQPNQPQHF.

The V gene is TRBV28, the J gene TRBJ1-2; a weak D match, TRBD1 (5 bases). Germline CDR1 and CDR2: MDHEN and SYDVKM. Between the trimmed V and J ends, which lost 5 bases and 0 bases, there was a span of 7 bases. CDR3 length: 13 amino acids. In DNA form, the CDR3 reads TGTGCCAGCAGTCAGGGCTCTAACTATGGCTACACCTTC. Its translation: CASSQGSNYGYTF.

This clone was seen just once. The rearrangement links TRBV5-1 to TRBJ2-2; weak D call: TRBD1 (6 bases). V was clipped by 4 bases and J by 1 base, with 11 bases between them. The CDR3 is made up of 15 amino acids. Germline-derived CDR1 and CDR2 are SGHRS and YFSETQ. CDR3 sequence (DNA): TGCGCCAGCAGCCCGGAGACAGGGAACACCGGGGAGCTGTTTTTT. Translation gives CASSPETGNTGELFF. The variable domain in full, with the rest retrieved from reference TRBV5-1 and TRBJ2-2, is KAGVTQTPRYLIKTRGQQVTLSCSPISGHRSVSWYQQTPGQGLQFLFEYFSETQRNKGNFPGRFSGRQFSNSRSEMNVSTLELGDSALYLCASSPETGNTGELFFGEGSRLTVL.

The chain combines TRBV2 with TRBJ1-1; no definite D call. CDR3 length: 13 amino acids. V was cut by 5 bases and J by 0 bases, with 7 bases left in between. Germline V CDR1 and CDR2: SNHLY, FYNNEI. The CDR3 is CASSPQMNTEAFF. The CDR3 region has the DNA TGTGCCAGCAGTCCTCAGATGAACACTGAAGCTTTCTTT.

The CDR3 bases are TGTGCCTGGAGTGTAGCCCGAACGGGGGGCCCTGGAAACACCATATATTTT. This sequence encodes CAWSVARTGGPGNTIYF. V and J are TRBV30 and TRBJ1-3; tentatively, D is TRBD1 (6 bases). Looked up from germline, CDR1 is GTSNPN and CDR2 is SVGIG (reference sequence). V was clipped by 0 bases and J by 2 bases, with 17 bases between them. The CDR3 is 17 amino acids.

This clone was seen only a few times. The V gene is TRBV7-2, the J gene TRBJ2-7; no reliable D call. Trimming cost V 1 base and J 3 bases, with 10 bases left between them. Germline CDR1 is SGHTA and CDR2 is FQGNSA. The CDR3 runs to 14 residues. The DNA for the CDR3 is TGTGCCAGCAGCTTAGGTCCCCAGATCTACGAGCAGTACTTC. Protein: CASSLGPQIYEQYF.

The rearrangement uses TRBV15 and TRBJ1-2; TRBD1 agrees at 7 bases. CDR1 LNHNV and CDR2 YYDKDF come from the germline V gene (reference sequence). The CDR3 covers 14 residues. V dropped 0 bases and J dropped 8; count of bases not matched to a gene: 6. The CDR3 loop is CATSRDTGGGGYTF. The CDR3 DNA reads TGTGCCACCAGCAGAGATACGGGAGGGGGCGGCTACACCTTC.

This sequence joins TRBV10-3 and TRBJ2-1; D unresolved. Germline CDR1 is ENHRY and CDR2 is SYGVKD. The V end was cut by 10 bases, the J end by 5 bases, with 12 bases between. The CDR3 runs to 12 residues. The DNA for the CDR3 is TGTGCCAGCTCCACAGCCCACAATGAGCAGTTCTTC. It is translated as CASSTAHNEQFF.

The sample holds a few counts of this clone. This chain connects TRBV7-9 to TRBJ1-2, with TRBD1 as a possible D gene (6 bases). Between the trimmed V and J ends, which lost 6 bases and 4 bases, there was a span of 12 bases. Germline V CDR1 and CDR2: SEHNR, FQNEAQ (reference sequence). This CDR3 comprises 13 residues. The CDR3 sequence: CASSPGVGYGYTF. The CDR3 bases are TGTGCCAGCAGTCCAGGGGTGGGCTATGGCTACACCTTC. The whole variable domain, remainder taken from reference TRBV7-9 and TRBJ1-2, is DTGVSQNPRHKITKRGQNVTFRCDPISEHNRLYWYRQTLGQGPEFLTYFQNEAQLEKSRLLSDRFSAERPKGSFSTLEIQRTEQGDSAMYLCASSPGVGYGYTFGSGTRLTVV.

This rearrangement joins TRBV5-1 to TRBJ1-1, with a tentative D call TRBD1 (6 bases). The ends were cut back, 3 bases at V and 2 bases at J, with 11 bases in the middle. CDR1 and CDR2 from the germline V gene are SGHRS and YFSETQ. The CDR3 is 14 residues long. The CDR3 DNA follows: TGCGCCAGCAGCTACTTACAGGGAAACACTGAAGCTTTCTTT. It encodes CASSYLQGNTEAFF. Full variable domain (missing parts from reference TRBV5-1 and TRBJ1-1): KAGVTQTPRYLIKTRGQQVTLSCSPISGHRSVSWYQQTPGQGLQFLFEYFSETQRNKGNFPGRFSGRQFSNSRSEMNVSTLELGDSALYLCASSYLQGNTEAFFGQGTRLTVV.

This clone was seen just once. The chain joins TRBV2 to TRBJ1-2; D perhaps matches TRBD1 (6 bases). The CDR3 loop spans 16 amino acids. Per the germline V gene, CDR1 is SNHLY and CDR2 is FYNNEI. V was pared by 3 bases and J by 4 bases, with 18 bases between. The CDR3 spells CASSEPQQGKGYGYTF. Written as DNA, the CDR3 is TGTGCCAGCAGTGAGCCCCAACAGGGAAAAGGCTATGGCTACACCTTC.

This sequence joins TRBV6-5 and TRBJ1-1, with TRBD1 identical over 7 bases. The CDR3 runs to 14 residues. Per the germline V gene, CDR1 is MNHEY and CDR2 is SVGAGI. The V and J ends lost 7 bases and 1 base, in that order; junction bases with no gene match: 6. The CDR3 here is CASIPTGPNTEAFF. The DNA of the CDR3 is TGTGCCAGCATCCCGACAGGGCCGAACACTGAAGCTTTCTTT.

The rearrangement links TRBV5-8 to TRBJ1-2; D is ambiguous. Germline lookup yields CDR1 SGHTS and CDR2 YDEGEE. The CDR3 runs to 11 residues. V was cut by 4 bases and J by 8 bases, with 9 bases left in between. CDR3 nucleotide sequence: TGTGCCAGCAGCCCGCAGTGCGGCTACACCTTC. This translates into CASSPQCGYTF.

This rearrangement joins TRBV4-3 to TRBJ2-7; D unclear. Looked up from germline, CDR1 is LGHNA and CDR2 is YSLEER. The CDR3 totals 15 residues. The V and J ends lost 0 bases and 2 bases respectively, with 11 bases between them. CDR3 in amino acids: CASSQDWPGPYEQYF. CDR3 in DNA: TGCGCCAGCAGCCAAGATTGGCCGGGTCCCTACGAGCAGTACTTC.

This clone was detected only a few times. The CDR3 nucleotides read TGTGCCAGCAGTTTATCGGTCGGGACAGATTACGAGCAGTACTTC. Translated, it gives CASSLSVGTDYEQYF. V gene TRBV27 combines with J gene TRBJ2-7, with 7 bases matching TRBD1. The V and J ends lost 0 bases and 4 bases, in that order; junction bases with no gene match: 6. There are 15 residues in the CDR3. Per the germline V gene, CDR1 is MNHEY and CDR2 is SMNVEV (reference sequence).

The DNA of the CDR3 is TGCGCCAGCAGCTTCGGCTCGCGGGGGGACGGAGAAGAGACCCAGTACTTC. Translating it yields CASSFGSRGDGEETQYF. J is TRBJ2-5 and V is TRBV5-1; 8 bases map to TRBD2. The CDR3 extends over 17 amino acids. From germline, CDR1 is SGHRS and CDR2 YFSETQ. J lost 3 bases, V lost 2 bases, and 12 bases had no gene match.

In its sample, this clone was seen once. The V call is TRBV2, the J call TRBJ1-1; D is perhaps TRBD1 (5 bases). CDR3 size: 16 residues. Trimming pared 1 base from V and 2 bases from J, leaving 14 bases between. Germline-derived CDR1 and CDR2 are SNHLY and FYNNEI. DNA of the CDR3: TGTGCCAGCAGTGAAGGCAGGGTTTATAGAAACACTGAAGCTTTCTTT. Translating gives CASSEGRVYRNTEAFF.

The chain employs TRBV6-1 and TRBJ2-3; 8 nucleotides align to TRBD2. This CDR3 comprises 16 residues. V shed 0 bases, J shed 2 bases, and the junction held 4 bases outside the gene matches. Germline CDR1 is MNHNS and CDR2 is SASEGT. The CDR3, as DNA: TGTGCCAGCAGTGAAGCGATCGGGGGGGCCACAGATACGCAGTATTTT. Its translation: CASSEAIGGATDTQYF.

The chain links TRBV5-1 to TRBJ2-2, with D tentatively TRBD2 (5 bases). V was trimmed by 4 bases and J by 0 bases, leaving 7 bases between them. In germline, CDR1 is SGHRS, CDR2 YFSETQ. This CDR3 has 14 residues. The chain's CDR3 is CASSGSSNTGELFF. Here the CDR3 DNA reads TGCGCCAGCAGCGGGAGTTCGAACACCGGGGAGCTGTTTTTT.

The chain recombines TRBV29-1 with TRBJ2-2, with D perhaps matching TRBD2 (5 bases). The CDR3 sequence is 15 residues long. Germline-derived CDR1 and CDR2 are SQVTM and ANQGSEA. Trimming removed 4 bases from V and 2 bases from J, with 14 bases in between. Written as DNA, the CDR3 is TGCAGCGTTGTAGGAGGAGGATATAACACCGGGGAGCTGTTTTTT. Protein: CSVVGGGYNTGELFF.

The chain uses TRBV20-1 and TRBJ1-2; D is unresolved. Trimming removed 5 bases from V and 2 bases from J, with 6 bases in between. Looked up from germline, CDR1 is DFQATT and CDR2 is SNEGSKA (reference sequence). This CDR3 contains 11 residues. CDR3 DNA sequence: TGCAGTGCTCCTATGAACTATGGCTACACCTTC. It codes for CSAPMNYGYTF.

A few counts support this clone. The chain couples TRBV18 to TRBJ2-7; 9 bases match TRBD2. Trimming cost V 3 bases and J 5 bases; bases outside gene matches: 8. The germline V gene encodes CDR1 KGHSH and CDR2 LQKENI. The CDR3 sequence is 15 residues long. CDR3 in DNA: TGTGCCAGCTCACCTAGCGGGGGCGTTATGGACGAGCAGTACTTC. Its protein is CASSPSGGVMDEQYF.

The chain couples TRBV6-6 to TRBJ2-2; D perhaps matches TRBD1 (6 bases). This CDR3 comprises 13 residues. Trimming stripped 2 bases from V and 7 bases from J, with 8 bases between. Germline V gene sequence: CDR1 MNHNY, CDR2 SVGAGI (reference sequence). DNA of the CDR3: TGTGCCAGCAGTTACGACAGGCTCGGGGAGCTGTTTTTT. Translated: CASSYDRLGELFF.

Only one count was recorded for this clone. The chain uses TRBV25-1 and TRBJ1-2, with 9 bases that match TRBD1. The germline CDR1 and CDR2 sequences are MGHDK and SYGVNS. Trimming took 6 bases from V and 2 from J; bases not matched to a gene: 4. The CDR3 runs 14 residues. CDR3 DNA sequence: TGTGCCAGCAGACGACAGGGGGAAAACTATGGCTACACCTTC. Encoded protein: CASRRQGENYGYTF.

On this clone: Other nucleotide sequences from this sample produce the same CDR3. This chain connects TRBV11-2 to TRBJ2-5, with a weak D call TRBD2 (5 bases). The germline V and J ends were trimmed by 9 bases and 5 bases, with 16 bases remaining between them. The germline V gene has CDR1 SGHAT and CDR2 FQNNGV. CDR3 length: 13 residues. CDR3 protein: CASGAGVGETQYF. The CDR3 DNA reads TGTGCCAGTGGAGCCGGGGTCGGCGAGACCCAGTACTTC. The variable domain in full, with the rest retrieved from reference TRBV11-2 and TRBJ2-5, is EAGVAQSPRYKIIEKRQSVAFWCNPISGHATLYWYQQILGQGPKLLIQFQNNGVVDDSQLPKDRFSAERLKGVDSTLKIQPAKLEDSAVYLCASGAGVGETQYFGPGTRLLVL.

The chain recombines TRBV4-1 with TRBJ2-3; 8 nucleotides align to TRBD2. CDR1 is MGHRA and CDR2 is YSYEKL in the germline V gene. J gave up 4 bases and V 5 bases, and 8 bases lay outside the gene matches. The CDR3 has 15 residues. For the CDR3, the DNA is TGCGCCAGCAGCGGACTCGGGGGGGCGTCAGATACGCAGTATTTT. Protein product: CASSGLGGASDTQYF.

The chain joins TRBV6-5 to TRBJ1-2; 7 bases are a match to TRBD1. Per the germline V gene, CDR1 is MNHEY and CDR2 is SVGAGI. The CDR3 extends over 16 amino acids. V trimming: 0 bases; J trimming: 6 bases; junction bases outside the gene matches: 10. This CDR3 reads CASSYSGTARWNGYTF. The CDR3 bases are TGTGCCAGCAGTTACTCCGGGACAGCTCGGTGGAATGGCTACACCTTC.

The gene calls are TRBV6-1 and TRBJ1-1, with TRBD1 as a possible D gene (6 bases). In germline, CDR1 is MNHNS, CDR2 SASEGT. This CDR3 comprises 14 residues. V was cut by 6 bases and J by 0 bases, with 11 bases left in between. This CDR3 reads CASSLNRVNTEAFF. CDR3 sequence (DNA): TGTGCCAGCAGCCTCAACAGGGTGAACACTGAAGCTTTCTTT.